Below, 7 T cell receptor beta chains from the same sample are listed, as sequenced in a study of blood T cell repertoires in COVID-19. Clones were sequenced by immunoSEQ multiplex PCR, and TCRdb holds only the in-frame ones, with some missing. The sample has approximately 390,000 clones, over 75% seen once. Sequencing input: PBMCs or T cells enriched from blood (not recorded which). The receptors stem from a woman aged 40-49 years with acute COVID-19.

The rearrangement joins TRBV28 to TRBJ2-7, with D perhaps TRBD2 (6 bases). V dropped 5 bases and J dropped 6 bases, with 26 bases sitting between them. The CDR3 is made up of 17 amino acids. Germline V lookup: CDR1 MDHEN, CDR2 SYDVKM. CDR3 in DNA: TGTGCCAGCAGTCTCCCCTCGGGAGCGGGCGAACCCTTCGAGCAGTACTTC. It is translated as CASSLPSGAGEPFEQYF.

This CDR3 is CASSLKRSADRGNEKLFF. The CDR3 region has the DNA TGTGCCAGCAGCTTAAAGAGGTCGGCGGACAGGGGAAATGAAAAACTGTTTTTT. The rearrangement links TRBV11-2 to TRBJ1-4; 9 bases line up with TRBD1. Trimming cost V 2 bases and J 5 bases; bases outside gene matches: 12. The CDR3 is made up of 18 amino acids. Germline assignment: CDR1 SGHAT and CDR2 FQNNGV.

The chain recombines TRBV7-2 with TRBJ2-7; D may be TRBD2 (7 bases). The V gene lost 5 bases and the J gene lost 5 bases, with 19 bases spanning the gap. Germline values: CDR1 SGHTA, CDR2 FQGNSA. The CDR3 has 15 residues. CDR3 nucleotide sequence: TGTGCCAGCAGCGGAACAAAACGGGGGGCCCACGAGCAGTACTTC. Translation gives CASSGTKRGAHEQYF.

The V call is TRBV6-5, the J call TRBJ1-3; 8 bases map to TRBD1. CDR3 size: 14 residues. The ends lost 10 bases at V and 4 bases at J; junction bases unmatched: 9. Germline V gene sequence: CDR1 MNHEY, CDR2 SVGAGI. As DNA, the CDR3 is TGTGCCATCCAGGACAGGGCGACGGGAAACACCATATATTTT. This gives the protein CAIQDRATGNTIYF.

The chain is built from TRBV19 and TRBJ1-2, with a tentative D call TRBD1 (5 bases). The CDR3 has 15 residues. With 5 bases removed from V and 4 bases from J, the gap between germline ends came to 17 bases. Per the germline V gene, CDR1 is LNHDA and CDR2 is SQIVND (reference sequence). The CDR3 sequence is CASSASGPRGYGYTF. In nucleotides, the CDR3 is TGTGCCAGTAGTGCATCGGGCCCAAGGGGCTATGGCTACACCTTC.

The chain links TRBV2 to TRBJ2-7; maybe TRBD1 (7 bases). The CDR3 extends over 15 amino acids. V was trimmed by 2 bases and J by 4 bases, leaving 15 bases between them. CDR1 and CDR2 from the germline V gene are SNHLY and FYNNEI. CDR3 in amino acids: CASSERRQGGYEQYF. CDR3 nucleotide sequence: TGTGCCAGCAGTGAAAGGAGGCAGGGGGGTTACGAGCAGTACTTC.

The chain joins TRBV2 to TRBJ2-7; a possible D gene is TRBD1 (6 bases). Per the germline V gene, CDR1 is SNHLY and CDR2 is FYNNEI. Trimming stripped 5 bases from V and 3 bases from J, with 14 bases between. The CDR3 spans 14 residues. CDR3 nucleotide sequence: TGTGCCAGCAGTAAGGGGGTCGGCAGCTACGAGCAGTACTTC. This translates into CASSKGVGSYEQYF.